These 18 T cell receptor beta chains were all obtained from the same sample, sequenced in a study of OX40 agonist ivuxolimab in advanced cancers. Receptors were amplified or captured by the immunoSEQ multiplex PCR assay. Here the immuneACCESS table is served through TCRdb, limited to in-frame sequences with V and J called. Missing clones are a known gap in these copies; in checked studies unresolved V genes cover under half, and the rest lacks a known reason. The table for this sample lists some 99,000 clones; just under 85% of them were counted only once. Roughly 1.5% of the sample is taken by the ten largest. Sequenced material: CD4+ or CD8+ T cells sorted from blood, taken in a trial of the OX40 agonist ivuxolimab. These receptors were collected from an adult with an advanced solid tumor such as melanoma, head and neck, liver or kidney cancer.

This rearrangement joins TRBV7-6 to TRBJ2-1; 14 bases agree with TRBD2. CDR3 size: 15 residues. Germline CDR1 reads SGHVS; CDR2 reads FNYEAQ. With 5 bases clipped from V and 9 bases from J, the junction kept 6 bases outside the gene matches. The chain's CDR3 is CASSRLTSGGAEQFF. DNA of the CDR3: TGTGCCAGCAGCCGACTGACTAGCGGGGGGGCTGAGCAGTTCTTC.

The rearrangement links TRBV18 to TRBJ1-1; 9 nucleotides align to TRBD1. CDR1 KGHSH and CDR2 LQKENI come from the germline V gene. The CDR3 length is 14 residues. J was trimmed by 6 bases and V by 5 bases; bases with no gene match: 7. CDR3 amino acids: CASSVDRGISEAFF. For the CDR3, the DNA is TGTGCCAGCTCAGTGGACAGGGGAATTTCTGAAGCTTTCTTT.

This clone was seen just once. This chain joins TRBV18 and TRBJ2-3; 7 bases are a match to TRBD1. From germline, CDR1 is KGHSH and CDR2 LQKENI. J lost 0 bases, V lost 3 bases, and 12 bases had no gene match. The CDR3 totals 18 residues. This CDR3 is CASSPGNRGQRSTDTQYF. CDR3 nucleotides: TGTGCCAGCTCACCGGGTAATCGGGGACAGCGGAGCACAGATACGCAGTATTTT.

The J gene is TRBJ2-2, the V gene TRBV7-9, with D possibly matching TRBD2 (5 bases). The V end was cut by 1 base, the J end by 4 bases, with 7 bases between. The CDR3 is 14 residues long. Germline CDR1 and CDR2: SEHNR and FQNEAQ (reference sequence). In nucleotides, the CDR3 is TGTGCCAGCAGCTTAGGAGGGAGCACCGGGGAGCTGTTTTTT. It yields the protein CASSLGGSTGELFF.

The chain links TRBV4-2 to TRBJ2-1; TRBD2 might be the D (5 bases). Germline V CDR1 and CDR2: LGHNA, YNFKEQ. V dropped 2 bases and J dropped 2 bases, with 16 bases sitting between them. The CDR3 consists of 17 residues. CDR3 in DNA: TGTGCCAGCAGCCAATTAACGGGCGGAGGAACCTACAATGAGCAGTTCTTC. Translating gives CASSQLTGGGTYNEQFF.

The rearrangement links TRBV7-3 to TRBJ2-1; perhaps TRBD1 as D (6 bases). The CDR3 is made up of 13 amino acids. V was shortened by 1 base and J by 9 bases, with 10 bases between the two germline ends. Germline CDR1 is SGHTA and CDR2 is FQGTGA. This CDR3 is CASSLNAGAEQFF. The CDR3 DNA reads TGTGCCAGCAGCTTAAATGCAGGGGCTGAGCAGTTCTTC.

Only a few counts were recorded for this clone. The chain links TRBV27 to TRBJ1-4; D remains ambiguous. The V end lost 11 bases, the J end lost 6 bases, and 4 bases lay between the germline ends. CDR3 length: 9 residues. Germline V gene data show CDR1 as MNHEY and CDR2 as SMNVEV (reference sequence). As DNA, the CDR3 is TGTGCCCGGGATGAAAAACTGTTTTTT. As protein: CARDEKLFF.

The V call is TRBV5-1, the J call TRBJ2-5, with TRBD1 matching 11 bases. Germline V CDR1 and CDR2: SGHRS, YFSETQ. V was pared by 4 bases and J by 4 bases, with 6 bases of the junction left unmatched. There are 15 residues in the CDR3. The CDR3 bases are TGCGCCAGCAGCCTGGACAGGGGGCGGATAGAGACCCAGTACTTC. This codes for CASSLDRGRIETQYF. The full variable domain, in which reference TRBV5-1 and TRBJ2-5 provide the parts outside the CDR3, is KAGVTQTPRYLIKTRGQQVTLSCSPISGHRSVSWYQQTPGQGLQFLFEYFSETQRNKGNFPGRFSGRQFSNSRSEMNVSTLELGDSALYLCASSLDRGRIETQYFGPGTRLLVL.

This clone was recorded a few times. V is TRBV7-2 and J is TRBJ2-1; 11 bases agree with TRBD2. CDR3 length equals 16 residues. Trimming cost V 1 base and J 5 bases; bases outside gene matches: 4. The V gene's germline CDR1 is SGHTA and CDR2 FQGNSA. The CDR3 loop reads CASSLVGLAANNEQFF. In DNA, the CDR3 is TGTGCCAGCAGCTTAGTGGGACTAGCGGCAAACAATGAGCAGTTCTTC.

The chain has TRBV6-1 and TRBJ1-4; no reliable D call. Trimming left V 6 bases short and J 10 bases short, with 18 bases between. Per the germline V gene, CDR1 is MNHNS and CDR2 is SASEGT. CDR3 length: 14 residues. Here the CDR3 DNA reads TGTGCCAGCAGGGAACCAATAAGGACGGTAAAACTGTTTTTT. Translated, it gives CASREPIRTVKLFF.

The chain uses TRBV27 and TRBJ1-5, with 10 bases fitting TRBD1. The CDR3 runs 17 residues. V lost 6 bases, J lost 3 bases, and 11 bases stayed unmatched. Germline lookup yields CDR1 MNHEY and CDR2 SMNVEV (reference sequence). The CDR3 here is CASSPDRGRLDNQPQHF. The CDR3, as DNA: TGTGCCAGCAGCCCCGACAGGGGGCGCCTGGACAATCAGCCCCAGCATTTT.

The rearrangement joins TRBV27 to TRBJ2-3; D gene ambiguous. The CDR3 extends over 13 amino acids. The germline V and J ends were trimmed by 6 bases and 4 bases, with 11 bases remaining between them. Germline V gives CDR1 MNHEY, CDR2 SMNVEV (reference sequence). The DNA of the CDR3 is TGTGCCAGCAGGCTGTATGGCTCAGATACGCAGTATTTT. Protein product: CASRLYGSDTQYF.

The chain joins TRBV4-2 to TRBJ1-4; D gene ambiguous. Looked up from germline, CDR1 is LGHNA and CDR2 is YNFKEQ. The CDR3 runs 16 residues. V was shortened by 5 bases and J by 1 base, with 14 bases between the two germline ends. CDR3 sequence: CASSGVQDGTNEKLFF. The CDR3 DNA reads as TGTGCCAGCAGCGGTGTGCAGGACGGAACTAATGAAAAACTGTTTTTT.

The chain combines TRBV18 with TRBJ1-1; tentative D call: TRBD1 (5 bases). The CDR3 has 14 residues. V lost 6 bases and J lost 1, with 12 bases in between. Germline values: CDR1 KGHSH, CDR2 LQKENI. CDR3 nucleotide sequence: TGTGCCAGCTCCCGTCGGGGGGAGAACACTGAAGCTTTCTTT. Translation: CASSRRGENTEAFF.

The chain has TRBV15 and TRBJ1-1; TRBD1 aligns across 7 bases. Germline loops: CDR1 LNHNV, CDR2 YYDKDF (reference sequence). The trim removed 3 bases at V and 5 bases at J, leaving 21 bases unmatched. The length of the CDR3 is 19 residues. The CDR3 DNA follows: TGTGCCACCAGCAGGCTAGATAGTAGGGGGCGCTGGGTTCGGACTGAAGCTTTCTTT. The encoded protein is CATSRLDSRGRWVRTEAFF. Filled out from reference TRBV15 and TRBJ1-1, the complete variable domain reads DAMVIQNPRYQVTQFGKPVTLSCSQTLNHNVMYWYQQKSSQAPKLLFHYYDKDFNNEADTPDNFQSRRPNTSFCFLDIRSPGLGDTAMYLCATSRLDSRGRWVRTEAFFGQGTRLTVV.

The CDR3 loop reads CASSLDRRNIQYF. The CDR3 DNA reads as TGTGCCAGCAGCTTAGATCGCAGAAACATTCAGTACTTC. The chain is built from TRBV11-2 and TRBJ2-4; no clear D. Germline CDR1 reads SGHAT; CDR2 reads FQNNGV. Trimming took 0 bases from V and 6 from J, leaving 6 bases between them. This CDR3 region has 13 residues.

V gene TRBV11-3 combines with J gene TRBJ2-1; possible D gene TRBD1, 7 bases. Germline V CDR1 and CDR2: SGHNT, YENEEA. V lost 6 bases and J 6 bases, leaving 18 bases between the germline ends. The CDR3 is 15 residues long. The CDR3 reads CASSRTGVRGNEQFF. The CDR3 coding sequence is TGTGCCAGCAGTCGTACAGGGGTGCGGGGCAATGAGCAGTTCTTC.

The chain links TRBV10-3 to TRBJ1-4; the match to TRBD1 covers 9 bases. The germline CDR1 and CDR2 sequences are ENHRY and SYGVKD. This CDR3 spans 14 amino acids. Trimming removed 7 bases from V and 8 bases from J; junction bases left unmatched: 8. CDR3 protein: CAITPGQGGEKLFF. As DNA, the CDR3 is TGTGCCATCACCCCGGGACAGGGAGGGGAAAAACTGTTTTTT.